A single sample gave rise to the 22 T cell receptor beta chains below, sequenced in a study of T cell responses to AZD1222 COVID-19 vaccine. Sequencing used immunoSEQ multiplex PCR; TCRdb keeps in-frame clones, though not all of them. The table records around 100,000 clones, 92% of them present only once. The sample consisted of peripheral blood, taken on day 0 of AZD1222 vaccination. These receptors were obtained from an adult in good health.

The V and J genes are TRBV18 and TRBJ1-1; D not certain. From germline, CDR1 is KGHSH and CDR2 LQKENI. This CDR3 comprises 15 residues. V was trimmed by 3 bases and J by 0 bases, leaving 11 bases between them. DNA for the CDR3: TGTGCCAGCTCACCGCCTGGATCCGTGAACACTGAAGCTTTCTTT. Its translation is CASSPPGSVNTEAFF.

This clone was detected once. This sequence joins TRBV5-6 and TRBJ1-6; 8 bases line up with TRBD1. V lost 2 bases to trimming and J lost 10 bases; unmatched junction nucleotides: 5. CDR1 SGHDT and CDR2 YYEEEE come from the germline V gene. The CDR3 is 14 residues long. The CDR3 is CASSLRTGSSPLHF. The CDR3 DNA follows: TGTGCCAGCAGCTTACGGACAGGGAGCTCACCCCTCCACTTT.

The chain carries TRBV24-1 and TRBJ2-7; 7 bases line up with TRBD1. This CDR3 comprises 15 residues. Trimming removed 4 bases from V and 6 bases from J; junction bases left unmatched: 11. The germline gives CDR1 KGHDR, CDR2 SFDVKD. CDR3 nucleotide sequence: TGTGCCACCAGTGAATGGACAGGTTCGGCCTGCGAGCAGTACTTC. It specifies CATSEWTGSACEQYF.

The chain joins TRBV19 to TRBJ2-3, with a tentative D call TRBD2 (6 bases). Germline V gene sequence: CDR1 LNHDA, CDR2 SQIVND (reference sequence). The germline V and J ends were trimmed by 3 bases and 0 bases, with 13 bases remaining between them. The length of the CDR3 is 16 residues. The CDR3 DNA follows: TGTGCCAGTAGTATTTCAATAGCGGCTAGCACAGATACGCAGTATTTT. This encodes CASSISIAASTDTQYF. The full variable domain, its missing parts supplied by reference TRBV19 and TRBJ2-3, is DGGITQSPKYLFRKEGQNVTLSCEQNLNHDAMYWYRQDPGQGLRLIYYSQIVNDFQKGDIAEGYSVSREKKESFPLTVTSAQKNPTAFYLCASSISIAASTDTQYFGPGTRLTVL.

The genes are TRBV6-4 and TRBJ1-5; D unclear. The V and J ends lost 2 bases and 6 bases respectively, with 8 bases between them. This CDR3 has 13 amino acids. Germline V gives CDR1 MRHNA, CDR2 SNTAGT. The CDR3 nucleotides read TGTGCCAGCAGTGACAGGGAAGGTCAGCCCCAGCATTTT. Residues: CASSDREGQPQHF.

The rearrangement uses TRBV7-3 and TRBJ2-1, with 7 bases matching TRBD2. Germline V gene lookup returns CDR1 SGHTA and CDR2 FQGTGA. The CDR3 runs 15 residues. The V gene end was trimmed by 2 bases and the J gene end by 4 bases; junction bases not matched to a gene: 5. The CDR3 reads CASSLAASGYNEQFF. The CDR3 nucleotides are TGTGCCAGCAGCTTAGCGGCTAGCGGTTACAATGAGCAGTTCTTC.

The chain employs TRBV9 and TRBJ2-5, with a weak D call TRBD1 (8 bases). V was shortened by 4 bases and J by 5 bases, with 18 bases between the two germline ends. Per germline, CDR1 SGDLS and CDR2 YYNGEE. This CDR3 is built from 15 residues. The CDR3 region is CASSPTGGGVETQYF. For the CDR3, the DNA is TGTGCCAGCAGCCCCACAGGGGGGGGCGTGGAGACCCAGTACTTC.

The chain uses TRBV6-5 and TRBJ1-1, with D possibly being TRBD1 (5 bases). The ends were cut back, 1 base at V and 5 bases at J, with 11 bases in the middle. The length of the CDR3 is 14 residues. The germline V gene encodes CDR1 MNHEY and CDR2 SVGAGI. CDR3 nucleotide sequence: TGTGCCAGCAGTTACTTCCCGGGACGGACTGAAGCTTTCTTT. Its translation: CASSYFPGRTEAFF.

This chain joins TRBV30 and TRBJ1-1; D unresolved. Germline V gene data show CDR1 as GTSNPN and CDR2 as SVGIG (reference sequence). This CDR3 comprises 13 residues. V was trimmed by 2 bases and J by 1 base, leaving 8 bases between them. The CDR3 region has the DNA TGTGCCTGGAGTATAGGAGGGAACACTGAAGCTTTCTTT. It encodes CAWSIGGNTEAFF. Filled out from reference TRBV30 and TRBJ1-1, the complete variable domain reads SQTIHQWPATLVQPVGSPLSLECTVEGTSNPNLYWYRQAAGRGLQLLFYSVGIGQISSEVPQNLSASRPQDRQFILSSKKLLLSDSGFYLCAWSIGGNTEAFFGQGTRLTVV.

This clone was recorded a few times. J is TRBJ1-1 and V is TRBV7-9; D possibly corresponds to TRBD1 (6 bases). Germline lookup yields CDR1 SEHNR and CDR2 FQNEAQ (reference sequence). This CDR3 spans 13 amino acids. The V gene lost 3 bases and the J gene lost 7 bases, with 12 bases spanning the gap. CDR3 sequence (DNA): TGTGCCAGCAGCTTCCCCACAGGGAGTGAAGCTTTCTTT. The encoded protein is CASSFPTGSEAFF.

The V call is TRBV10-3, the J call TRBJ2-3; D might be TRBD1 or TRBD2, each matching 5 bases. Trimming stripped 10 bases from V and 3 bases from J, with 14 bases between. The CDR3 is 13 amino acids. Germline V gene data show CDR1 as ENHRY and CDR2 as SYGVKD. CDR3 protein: CATKRDLTDTQYF. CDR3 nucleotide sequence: TGTGCCACGAAAAGGGACCTGACAGATACGCAGTATTTT.

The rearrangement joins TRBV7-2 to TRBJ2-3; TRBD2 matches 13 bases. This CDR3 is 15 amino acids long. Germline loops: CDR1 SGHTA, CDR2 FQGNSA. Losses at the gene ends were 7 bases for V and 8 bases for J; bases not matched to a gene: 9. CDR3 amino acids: CASTLTSGGLGTQYF. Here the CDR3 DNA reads TGTGCCAGCACCTTGACTAGCGGGGGGTTGGGTACGCAGTATTTT.

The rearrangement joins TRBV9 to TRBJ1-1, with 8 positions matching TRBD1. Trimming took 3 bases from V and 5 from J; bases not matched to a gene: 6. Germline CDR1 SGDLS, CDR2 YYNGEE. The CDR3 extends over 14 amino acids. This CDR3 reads CASSARGRGTEAFF. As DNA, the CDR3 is TGTGCCAGCAGCGCCAGGGGGCGAGGGACTGAAGCTTTCTTT.

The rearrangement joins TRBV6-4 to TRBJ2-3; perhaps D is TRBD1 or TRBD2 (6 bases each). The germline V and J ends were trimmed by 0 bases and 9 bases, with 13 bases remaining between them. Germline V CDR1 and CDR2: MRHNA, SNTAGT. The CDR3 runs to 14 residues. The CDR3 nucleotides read TGTGCCAGCAGTGACTCGGGGGCCGCGGGGACGCAGTATTTT. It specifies CASSDSGAAGTQYF.

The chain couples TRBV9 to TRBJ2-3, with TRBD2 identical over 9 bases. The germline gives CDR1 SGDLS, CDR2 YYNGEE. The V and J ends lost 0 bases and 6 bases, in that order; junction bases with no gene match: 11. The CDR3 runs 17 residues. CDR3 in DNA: TGTGCCAGCAGCGTAGCTTTTCGCCTAGCGGGAACGGATACGCAGTATTTT. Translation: CASSVAFRLAGTDTQYF.

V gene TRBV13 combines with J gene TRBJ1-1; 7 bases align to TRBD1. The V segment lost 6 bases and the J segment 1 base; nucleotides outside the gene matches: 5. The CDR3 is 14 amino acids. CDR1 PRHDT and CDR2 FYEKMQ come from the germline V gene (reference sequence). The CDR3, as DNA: TGTGCCAGCAGAGGAGGGGGCAGGAACACTGAAGCTTTCTTT. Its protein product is CASRGGGRNTEAFF. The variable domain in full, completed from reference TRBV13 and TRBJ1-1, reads AAGVIQSPRHLIKEKRETATLKCYPIPRHDTVYWYQQGPGQDPQFLISFYEKMQSDKGSIPDRFSAQQFSDYHSELNMSSLELGDSALYFCASRGGGRNTEAFFGQGTRLTVV.

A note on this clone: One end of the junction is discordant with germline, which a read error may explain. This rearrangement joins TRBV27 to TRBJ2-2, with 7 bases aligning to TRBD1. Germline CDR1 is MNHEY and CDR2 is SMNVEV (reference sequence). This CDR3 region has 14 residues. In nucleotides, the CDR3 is TGTGCCAGCACTTTATCAGGGGGCACCGGGGAGCTGTTTTTT. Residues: CASTLSGGTGELFF.

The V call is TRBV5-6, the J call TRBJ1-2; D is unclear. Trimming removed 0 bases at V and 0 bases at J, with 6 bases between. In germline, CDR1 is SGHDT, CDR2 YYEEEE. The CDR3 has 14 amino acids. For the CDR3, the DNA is TGTGCCAGCAGCTTGGCAGATCCTAACTATGGCTACACCTTC. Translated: CASSLADPNYGYTF.

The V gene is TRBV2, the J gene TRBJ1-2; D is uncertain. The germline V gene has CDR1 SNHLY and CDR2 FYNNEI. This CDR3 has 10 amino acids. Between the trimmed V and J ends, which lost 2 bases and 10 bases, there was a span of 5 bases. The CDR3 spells CASSESAYTF. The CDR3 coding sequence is TGTGCCAGCAGTGAAAGCGCCTACACCTTC.

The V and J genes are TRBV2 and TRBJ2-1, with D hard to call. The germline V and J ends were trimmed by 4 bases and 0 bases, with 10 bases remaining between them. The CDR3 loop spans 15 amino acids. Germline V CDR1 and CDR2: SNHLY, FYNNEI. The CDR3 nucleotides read TGTGCCAGCAGTGGTGGGCCGGGCTCCTACAATGAGCAGTTCTTC. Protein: CASSGGPGSYNEQFF.

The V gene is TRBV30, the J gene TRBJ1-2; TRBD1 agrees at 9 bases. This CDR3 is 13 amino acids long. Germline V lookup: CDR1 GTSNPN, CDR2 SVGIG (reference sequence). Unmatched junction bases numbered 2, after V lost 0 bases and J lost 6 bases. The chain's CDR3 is CAWSVWDRDGYTF. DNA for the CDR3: TGTGCCTGGAGTGTATGGGACAGGGATGGCTACACCTTC.

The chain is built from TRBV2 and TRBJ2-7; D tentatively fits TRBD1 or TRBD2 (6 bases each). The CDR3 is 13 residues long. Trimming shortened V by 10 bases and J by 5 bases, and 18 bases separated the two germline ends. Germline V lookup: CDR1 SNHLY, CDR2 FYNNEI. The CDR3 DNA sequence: TGTGCCACCCCCGGGGGCTCCCCCCACGAGCAGTACTTC. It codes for CATPGGSPHEQYF.